Sequencing of this T cell receptor beta chain was carried out in a study of CD8+ T cells in alopecia areata. Whole-study results and caveats: Resident alphabeta T-cell populations of normal skin are likewise subject to sequencing in scalp samples. Within the top 100, expanded CD8+ clones significantly decreased with tofacitinib, as did scalp clonality. While patients received tofacitinib, many expanded lesional clones remained present in scalp and blood.

Unmatched junction bases numbered 5, after V lost 0 bases and J lost 4 bases. Germline values: CDR1 LGHNA, CDR2 YNFKEQ. CDR3 length equals 16 residues. Only one count was recorded for this clone. The antigen is unknown. After isolation, RNA underwent reverse transcription to generate cDNA as the sequencing template. TCRdb's table, derived via immunoSEQ multiplex PCR, lists solely in-frame clones and lacks some. The data contain 120,000 or so clones, roughly 55% of them singletons. Treatment specified: oral pan-JAK inhibitor, 5-10 mg twice daily. PBMCs were stained for CD3, CD4 and CD8, and CD4+ and CD8+ T cells were sorted.

This TCR came from a human donor with alopecia areata. This chain connects TRBV4-2 to TRBJ2-2; 7 nucleotides align to TRBD2. Here the sequenced sample was CD4+ T cells sorted from blood, taken at week 4, from a patient treated with tofacitinib. This chain's CDR3 is CASSQEREALTGELFF. The DNA of the CDR3 is TGTGCCAGCAGCCAAGAACGGGAGGCCCTCACCGGGGAGCTGTTTTTT.